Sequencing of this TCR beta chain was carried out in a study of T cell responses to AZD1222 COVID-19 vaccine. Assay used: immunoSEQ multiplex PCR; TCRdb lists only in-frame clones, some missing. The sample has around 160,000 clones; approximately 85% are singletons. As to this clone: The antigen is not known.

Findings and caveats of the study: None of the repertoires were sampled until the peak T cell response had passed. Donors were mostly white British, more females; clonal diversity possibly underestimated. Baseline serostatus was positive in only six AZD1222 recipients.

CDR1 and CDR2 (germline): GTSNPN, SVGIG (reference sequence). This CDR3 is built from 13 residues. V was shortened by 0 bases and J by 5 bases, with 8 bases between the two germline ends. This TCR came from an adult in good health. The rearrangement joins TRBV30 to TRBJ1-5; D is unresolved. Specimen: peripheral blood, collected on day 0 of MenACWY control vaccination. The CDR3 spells CAWSVTRDQPQHF. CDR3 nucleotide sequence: TGTGCCTGGAGTGTTACGAGGGATCAGCCCCAGCATTTT.